The clone carrying this TCR beta chain has only a few counts. This CDR3 region has 12 residues. With 6 bases removed from V and 4 bases from J, the gap between germline ends came to 9 bases. Germline V gene data show CDR1 as SEHNR and CDR2 as FQNEAQ (reference sequence). PCR primers comprised 60 Vbeta and 13 Jbeta primers. Some clones are missing from TCRdb's copy, which holds only in-frame ones; the method was immunoSEQ multiplex PCR. The data show 150,000 to 200,000 clones, 68% seen once. The sample originates from a study of cytomegalovirus exposure and HLA in healthy donors. Material for sequencing was PBMCs. The receptor was derived from a middle-aged woman in good health and CMV-seropositive. This rearrangement joins TRBV7-9 to TRBJ1-1; a possible D gene is TRBD1 (5 bases). This CDR3 reads CASRLGGTEAFF. CDR3 nucleotide sequence: TGTGCCAGCAGACTGGGGGGCACTGAAGCTTTCTTT.